One sample yielded the 28 T cell receptor beta chains listed below, sequenced in a study of T cells expressing NK-cell markers. From its re-call of the 5' RACE reads, TCRdb lists each CDR3 protein once, without DNA. The sample has around 380,000 distinct CDR3 sequences. Material: blood T cells: a sorted CD56 or NKG2C T cell subset, CD4+ or CD8+ T cells, or bulk PBMC T cells (not recorded which). The receptor source for this set is a woman aged 50 to 60 in good health.

The chain recombines TRBV12-3 or TRBV12-4 with TRBJ2-2. The CDR3 runs to 15 residues. The CDR3 loop reads CASSFGVLNTGELFF.

The CDR3 reads CASSVGFVPGHRNTGELFF. The V call is TRBV9, the J call TRBJ2-2; lacking DNA, the TRBD1 call made by TCRdb goes unchecked. This CDR3 has 19 residues. CDR1 and CDR2 (germline): SGDLS, YYNGEE.

This chain joins TRBV15 and TRBJ2-1. The germline gives CDR1 LNHNV, CDR2 YYDKDF (reference sequence). The CDR3 is made up of 13 amino acids. CDR3 protein: CATSMEPDNEQFF. The full variable domain, its missing parts supplied by reference TRBV15 and TRBJ2-1, is DAMVIQNPRYQVTQFGKPVTLSCSQTLNHNVMYWYQQKSSQAPKLLFHYYDKDFNNEADTPDNFQSRRPNTSFCFLDIRSPGLGDTAMYLCATSMEPDNEQFFGPGTRLTVL.

V usage is TRBV6-1 and J usage is TRBJ2-1; TCRdb returns TRBD2, unconfirmable since there is no DNA. The CDR3 extends over 16 amino acids. CDR1 MNHNS and CDR2 SASEGT come from the germline V gene. The CDR3 protein is CASSDQVGGYGNEQFF.

The chain has TRBV25-1 and TRBJ2-7; TCRdb selects TRBD2, and the lack of DNA leaves this call unchecked. The CDR3 length is 16 residues. Per the germline V gene, CDR1 is MGHDK and CDR2 is SYGVNS. The CDR3 sequence: CASTFYGPKAHHEQYF.

The rearrangement joins TRBV5-1 to TRBJ2-1. The CDR3 is made up of 16 amino acids. Germline V gives CDR1 SGHRS, CDR2 YFSETQ. The CDR3 spells CASSWGLAAFYNEQFF.

The chain is built from TRBV7-9 and TRBJ1-5; TCRdb returns TRBD1, unconfirmable since there is no DNA. Germline V gene lookup returns CDR1 SEHNR and CDR2 FQNEAQ (reference sequence). This CDR3 comprises 16 residues. CDR3 region: CASSLGTVIGNQPQHF. Full variable domain (outside the CDR3, taken from reference TRBV7-9 and TRBJ1-5): DTGVSQNPRHKITKRGQNVTFRCDPISEHNRLYWYRQTLGQGPEFLTYFQNEAQLEKSRLLSDRFSAERPKGSFSTLEIQRTEQGDSAMYLCASSLGTVIGNQPQHFGDGTRLSIL.

The chain is built from TRBV29-1 and TRBJ2-3; TCRdb reports TRBD2, a call that lacks DNA to check it against. The CDR3 spans 16 residues. Germline V CDR1 and CDR2: SQVTM, ANQGSEA. The chain's CDR3 is CSVTGTSGSGPDTQYF.

The chain links TRBV29-1 to TRBJ2-1; TCRdb's D call of TRBD1 is untestable without DNA. Germline CDR1 and CDR2: SQVTM and ANQGSEA. The CDR3 contains 13 residues. CDR3 protein: CSALNPDHNEQFF.

The chain uses TRBV5-1 and TRBJ1-2; absent DNA, TCRdb's TRBD1 call cannot be checked. From germline, CDR1 is SGHRS and CDR2 YFSETQ. This CDR3 region has 16 residues. CDR3 in amino acids: CASSLAAPTGLYGYTF.

The chain combines TRBV3-1 with TRBJ2-7; TCRdb names TRBD1, which stays unverified in the absence of DNA. Germline V lookup: CDR1 LGHDT, CDR2 YNNKEL (reference sequence). CDR3 size: 14 residues. CDR3 in amino acids: CASSPLGQGNEQYF.

This chain uses TRBV12-3 or TRBV12-4 with TRBJ2-7; lacking DNA, the TRBD1 call made by TCRdb goes unchecked. CDR3 length equals 14 residues. This CDR3 is CASRAGTGVYEQYF.

The genes are TRBV20-1 and TRBJ2-1; there is no DNA to check the TCRdb D call of TRBD1. Germline V gene data show CDR1 as DFQATT and CDR2 as SNEGSKA (reference sequence). The CDR3 contains 17 residues. CDR3 region: CSARDPLGRVQVVEQFF.

The CDR3 region is CASSLTSGRVGEQYF. The chain uses TRBV10-2 and TRBJ2-7; without DNA, the TCRdb call of TRBD2 cannot be checked. This CDR3 spans 15 amino acids. CDR1 is WSHSY and CDR2 is SAAADI in the germline V gene.

The chain is built from TRBV28 and TRBJ1-5; TCRdb returns TRBD1, unconfirmable since there is no DNA. Germline loops: CDR1 MDHEN, CDR2 SYDVKM. The CDR3 is made up of 14 amino acids. CDR3 residues: CASSPAGGGQPQHF.

The chain combines TRBV6-1 with TRBJ2-1; TCRdb outputs TRBD2, but without DNA this stays unchecked. The germline V gene has CDR1 MNHNS and CDR2 SASEGT. The CDR3 contains 18 residues. CDR3 in amino acids: CASSVTGGLAWTYNEQFF.

The genes are TRBV7-9 and TRBJ2-1; TCRdb's D call of TRBD2 is untestable without DNA. CDR1 and CDR2 from the germline V gene are SEHNR and FQNEAQ (reference sequence). The CDR3 length is 15 residues. CDR3 region: CASSPRDSAYNEQFF.

The V gene is TRBV10-3, the J gene TRBJ2-2; with no DNA, the TCRdb D assignment of TRBD2 cannot be verified. CDR3 length equals 19 residues. In germline, CDR1 is ENHRY, CDR2 SYGVKD. This CDR3 is CAISETGTSGRRRSGELFF.

V and J are TRBV6-5 and TRBJ2-1. Germline V lookup: CDR1 MNHEY, CDR2 SVGAGI. CDR3 size: 12 residues. CDR3: CASSYLDNEQFF.

This sequence joins TRBV7-8 and TRBJ2-7; with no DNA, the TCRdb D assignment of TRBD2 cannot be verified. The CDR3 loop spans 16 amino acids. The V gene's germline CDR1 is SGHVS and CDR2 FQNEAQ. CDR3 protein: CASSRALAGGPREQYF.

The chain links TRBV11-2 to TRBJ1-1; the TRBD1 assignment by TCRdb is unverifiable without DNA. The germline V gene encodes CDR1 SGHAT and CDR2 FQNNGV. The CDR3 has 13 amino acids. This CDR3 reads CASSSGEGAGAFF.

The V gene is TRBV5-1, the J gene TRBJ2-1; the TCRdb call, TRBD2, lacks DNA for checking. The CDR3 is 16 amino acids. Germline V CDR1 and CDR2: SGHRS, YFSETQ. The CDR3 is CASSLEGGGIGNEQFF.

V gene TRBV5-5 combines with J gene TRBJ2-2; there is no DNA to check the TCRdb D call of TRBD1. This CDR3 comprises 16 residues. CDR1 SGHKS and CDR2 YYEKEE come from the germline V gene (reference sequence). The CDR3 is CASSDHRGRRSGELFF.

J is TRBJ2-2 and V is TRBV6-1; as DNA is missing, the TRBD1 call by TCRdb cannot be tested. The CDR3 length is 14 residues. Looked up from germline, CDR1 is MNHNS and CDR2 is SASEGT. The CDR3 here is CASAWGSVTGELFF.

The CDR3 sequence is CASSHGTRRRPNQPQHF. The V gene is TRBV12-3 or TRBV12-4, the J gene TRBJ1-5. The CDR3 is 17 amino acids.

This chain links TRBV6-6 with TRBJ2-5. In germline, CDR1 is MNHNY, CDR2 SVGAGI (reference sequence). This CDR3 is 15 amino acids long. CDR3 in amino acids: CASSSVDLKQETQYF.

The chain employs TRBV11-2 and TRBJ2-1; TCRdb gives TRBD1 as the D gene, but with no DNA this cannot be confirmed. Germline V gene data show CDR1 as SGHAT and CDR2 as FQNNGV. This CDR3 is built from 13 residues. The CDR3 loop reads CASSPDRVGEQFF.

This chain uses TRBV20-1 with TRBJ1-3. The germline V gene has CDR1 DFQATT and CDR2 SNEGSKA (reference sequence). CDR3 length equals 14 residues. The CDR3 is CSARAARSGNTIYF.